A selection of T cell receptor beta chains follows, all from one sample in a study of cytomegalovirus exposure and HLA in healthy donors. Clones were sequenced by immunoSEQ multiplex PCR, and TCRdb holds only the in-frame ones, with some missing. The data contain about 160,000 clones, roughly 80% of them singletons. The sequenced sample was PBMCs. These receptors were obtained from a male donor in good health and CMV-seronegative. Both conserved end residues are part of each CDR3. The D gene is left open where the match is weak. Size is stated for part of the rows, as once, few or many counts, or as a class when the clone is expanded.

-,-,15,TRBJ1-1,TRBV11-3,CASSLIAGVNTEAFF,TGTGCCAGCAGCTTAATCGCAGGGGTGAACACTGAAGCTTTCTTT
-,TRBD2,15,TRBJ2-1,TRBV14,CASSPRTSPRNEQFF,TGTGCCAGCAGCCCCCGGACTAGTCCCCGCAATGAGCAGTTCTTC
-,-,12,TRBJ2-5,TRBV4-1,CASMGLQETQYF,TGCGCCAGCATGGGCCTCCAAGAGACCCAGTACTTC
-,-,13,TRBJ2-2,TRBV19,CASSQRYTGELFF,TGTGCCAGTAGTCAACGGTACACCGGGGAGCTGTTTTTT
-,TRBD1,17,TRBJ2-7,TRBV5-5,CASSPHKSRTGSYEQYF,TGTGCCAGCAGCCCACATAAGTCTAGGACAGGGTCCTACGAGCAGTACTTC
-,-,16,TRBJ1-4,TRBV9,CASSFAEGMPNEKLFF,TGTGCCAGCAGCTTTGCCGAGGGCATGCCTAATGAAAAACTGTTTTTT
few,-,15,TRBJ2-6,TRBV5-5,CASSFGSSGANVLTF,TGTGCCAGCAGCTTCGGGAGCTCTGGGGCCAACGTCCTGACTTTC
once,TRBD2,16,TRBJ2-1,TRBV27,CASSFSGTYSYNEQFF,TGTGCCAGCAGTTTTAGCGGGACTTACTCCTACAATGAGCAGTTCTTC
-,TRBD1,15,TRBJ1-2,TRBV6-5,CAAGTSGTGNYGYTF,TGTGCCGCAGGGACCTCAGGGACAGGGAACTATGGCTACACCTTC
-,TRBD1,13,TRBJ1-1,TRBV7-2,CASSLDRATEAFF,TGTGCCAGCAGCTTGGACAGGGCCACTGAAGCTTTCTTT
few,TRBD2,15,TRBJ2-7,TRBV28,CASSYPSGSRFEQYF,TGTGCCAGCAGTTACCCCAGCGGGAGTCGTTTCGAGCAGTACTTC
-,-,15,TRBJ1-3,TRBV5-8,CASSLGSSSGNTIYF,TGTGCCAGCAGCTTGGGTAGCAGCTCTGGAAACACCATATATTTT
-,TRBD1,16,TRBJ1-4,TRBV11-3,CASSLDPQGAREKLFF,TGTGCCAGCAGCTTAGATCCGCAGGGGGCGAGAGAAAAACTGTTTTTT
few,-,14,TRBJ1-6,TRBV5-4,CASSLQDIGSPLHF,TGTGCCAGCAGCCTGCAGGATATAGGTTCACCCCTCCACTTT
-,TRBD2,16,TRBJ2-3,TRBV2,CASSTSGGLSTDTQYF,TGTGCCAGCTCGACTAGCGGGGGGTTGAGCACAGATACGCAGTATTTT
-,TRBD2,15,TRBJ2-3,TRBV5-1,CASSLGLAATDTQYF,TGCGCCAGCAGCTTGGGACTAGCGGCCACAGATACGCAGTATTTT
-,TRBD1,13,TRBJ1-2,TRBV5-1,CASSDSGGRGYTF,TGCGCCAGCAGCGATTCAGGGGGGCGTGGCTACACCTTC
-,TRBD2,16,TRBJ2-4,TRBV7-2,CASSSGLAGAKNIQYF,TGTGCCAGCAGCTCAGGGTTAGCGGGCGCCAAAAACATTCAGTACTTC
-,-,15,TRBJ2-7,TRBV13,CASSLGVEITYEQYF,TGTGCCAGCAGCTTAGGGGTCGAGATCACCTACGAGCAGTACTTC
once,TRBD1,14,TRBJ1-1,TRBV2,CARGGATGNTEAFF,TGTGCCAGAGGGGGCGCCACGGGAAACACTGAAGCTTTCTTT
-,TRBD1,14,TRBJ2-7,TRBV19,CASSIGQGTYEQYF,TGTGCCAGTAGTATAGGACAGGGCACCTACGAGCAGTACTTC
-,TRBD1,13,TRBJ2-7,TRBV6-1,CASSSQGSYEQYF,TGTGCCAGCAGTTCACAGGGGTCCTACGAGCAGTACTTC
-,-,13,TRBJ2-2,TRBV2,CASSDRRTGELFF,TGTGCCAGCAGTGACAGAAGAACCGGGGAGCTGTTTTTT
-,-,12,TRBJ2-7,TRBV28,CASSLGTREQYF,TGTGCCAGCAGTTTGGGGACACGCGAGCAGTACTTC
-,-,14,TRBJ1-2,TRBV6-1,CASSNRYREGGYTF,TGTGCCAGCAGTAACCGCTACAGGGAAGGTGGCTACACCTTC
-,-,15,TRBJ2-7,TRBV21-1,CASSKEADSSYEQYF,TGTGCCAGCAGCAAAGAGGCGGACAGCTCCTACGAGCAGTACTTC
few,-,15,TRBJ2-3,TRBV6-4,CASSEGGSATDTQYF,TGTGCCAGCAGTGAGGGTGGGAGCGCGACAGATACGCAGTATTTT